Below, one T cell receptor (beta chain) is given with its context. The source of the sample is a study of T cells after yellow fever vaccination. Each CDR3 protein is one row after TCRdb ran MiXCR on the 5' RACE reads. The data contain roughly 500,000 distinct CDR3 sequences, less than 20% of them seen just once; the ten biggest clones take up roughly an eighth. The germline V gene has CDR1 SGHVS and CDR2 FQNEAQ. This CDR3 contains 13 residues. The V segment lost 5 bases and the J segment 11 bases; nucleotides outside the gene matches: 6. The gene calls are TRBV7-8 and TRBJ1-1; 12 bases line up with TRBD1. Sequenced material: PBMCs, taken 15 days after the yellow fever booster vaccination. This sequence originates from a man aged 25-40 years who received the YFV17D yellow fever vaccine. The CDR3 protein is CASSLGQGAGAFF. CDR3 in DNA: TGTGCCAGCAGCCTGGGACAGGGGGCGGGGGCTTTCTTT.